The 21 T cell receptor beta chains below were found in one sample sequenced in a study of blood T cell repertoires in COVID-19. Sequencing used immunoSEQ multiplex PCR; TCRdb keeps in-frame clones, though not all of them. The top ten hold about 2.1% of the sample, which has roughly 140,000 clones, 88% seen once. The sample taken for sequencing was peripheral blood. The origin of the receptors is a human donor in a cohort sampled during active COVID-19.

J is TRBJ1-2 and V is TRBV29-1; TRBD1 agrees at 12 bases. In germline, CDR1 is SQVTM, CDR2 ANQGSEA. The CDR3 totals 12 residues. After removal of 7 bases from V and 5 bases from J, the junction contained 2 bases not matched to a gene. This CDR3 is CSGGQGAYGYTF. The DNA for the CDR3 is TGCAGCGGGGGACAGGGGGCGTATGGCTACACCTTC. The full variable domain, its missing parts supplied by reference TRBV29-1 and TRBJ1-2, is SAVISQKPSRDICQRGTSLTIQCQVDSQVTMMFWYRQQPGQSLTLIATANQGSEATYESGFVIDKFPISRPNLTFSTLTVSNMSPEDSSIYLCSGGQGAYGYTFGSGTRLTVV.

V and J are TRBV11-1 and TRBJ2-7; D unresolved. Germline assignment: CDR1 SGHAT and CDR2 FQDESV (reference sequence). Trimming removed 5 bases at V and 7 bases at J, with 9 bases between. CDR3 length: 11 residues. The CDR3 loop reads CASSPGREQYF. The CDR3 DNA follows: TGTGCCAGCAGCCCTGGCAGGGAGCAGTACTTC.

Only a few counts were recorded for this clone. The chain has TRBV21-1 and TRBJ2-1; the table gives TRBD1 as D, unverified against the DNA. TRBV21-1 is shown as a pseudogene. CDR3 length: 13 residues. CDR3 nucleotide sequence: TGTGCCAGCAGCTCGGGACAATACAATGAGCAGTTCTTC. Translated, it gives CASSSGQYNEQFF.

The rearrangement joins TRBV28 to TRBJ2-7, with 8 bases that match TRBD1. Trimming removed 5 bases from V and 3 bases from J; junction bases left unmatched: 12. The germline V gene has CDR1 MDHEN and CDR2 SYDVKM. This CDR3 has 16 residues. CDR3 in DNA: TGTGCCAGCAGTCCCCCGGCCGGGACAGGTTACTACGAGCAGTACTTC. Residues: CASSPPAGTGYYEQYF. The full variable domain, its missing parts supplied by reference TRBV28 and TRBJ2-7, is DVKVTQSSRYLVKRTGEKVFLECVQDMDHENMFWYRQDPGLGLRLIYFSYDVKMKEKGDIPEGYSVSREKKERFSLILESASTNQTSMYLCASSPPAGTGYYEQYFGPGTRLTVT.

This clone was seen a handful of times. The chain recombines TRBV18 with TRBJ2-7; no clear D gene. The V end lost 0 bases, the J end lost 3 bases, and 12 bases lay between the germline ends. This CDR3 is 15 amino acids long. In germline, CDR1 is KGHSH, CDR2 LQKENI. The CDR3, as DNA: TGTGCCAGCTCACCACCCGGCGGAATAGTCTACGAGCAGTACTTC. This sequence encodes CASSPPGGIVYEQYF. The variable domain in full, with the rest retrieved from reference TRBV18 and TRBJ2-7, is NAGVMQNPRHLVRRRGQEARLRCSPMKGHSHVYWYRQLPEEGLKFMVYLQKENIIDESGMPKERFSAEFPKEGPSILRIQQVVRGDSAAYFCASSPPGGIVYEQYFGPGTRLTVT.

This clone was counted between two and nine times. The CDR3 nucleotides are TGTGCCAGCAGTTTGAGCAGGGGCAGCAATCAGCCCCAGCATTTT. Its translation: CASSLSRGSNQPQHF. V and J are TRBV28 and TRBJ1-5; D may be TRBD1 (6 bases). CDR3 size: 15 residues. V lost 3 bases and J lost 1, with 10 bases in between. The V gene's germline CDR1 is MDHEN and CDR2 SYDVKM. The full variable domain, its missing parts supplied by reference TRBV28 and TRBJ1-5, is DVKVTQSSRYLVKRTGEKVFLECVQDMDHENMFWYRQDPGLGLRLIYFSYDVKMKEKGDIPEGYSVSREKKERFSLILESASTNQTSMYLCASSLSRGSNQPQHFGDGTRLSIL.

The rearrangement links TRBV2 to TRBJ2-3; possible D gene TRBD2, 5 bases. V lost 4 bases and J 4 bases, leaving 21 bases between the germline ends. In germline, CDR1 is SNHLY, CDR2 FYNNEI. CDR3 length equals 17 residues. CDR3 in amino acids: CASSGYGVGVLADTQYF. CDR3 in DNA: TGTGCCAGCAGTGGTTACGGGGTGGGAGTGTTGGCAGATACGCAGTATTTT.

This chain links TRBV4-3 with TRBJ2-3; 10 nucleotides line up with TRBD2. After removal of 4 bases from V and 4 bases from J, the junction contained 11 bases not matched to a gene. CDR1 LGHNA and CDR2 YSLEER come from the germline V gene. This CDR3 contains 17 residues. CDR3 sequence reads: CASSPGLAEYASDTQYF. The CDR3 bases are TGCGCCAGCAGCCCTGGACTAGCGGAGTATGCATCAGATACGCAGTATTTT.

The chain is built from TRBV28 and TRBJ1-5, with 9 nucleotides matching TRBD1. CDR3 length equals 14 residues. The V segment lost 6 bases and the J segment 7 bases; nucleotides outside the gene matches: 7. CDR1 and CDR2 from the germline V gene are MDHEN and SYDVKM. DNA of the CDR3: TGTGCCAGCAGCACGACAGGGGGGATACAGCCCCAGCATTTT. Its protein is CASSTTGGIQPQHF.

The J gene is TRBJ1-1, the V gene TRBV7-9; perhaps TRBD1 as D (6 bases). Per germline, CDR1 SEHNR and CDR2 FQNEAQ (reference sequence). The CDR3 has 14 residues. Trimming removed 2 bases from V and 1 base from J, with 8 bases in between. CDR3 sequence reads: CASSLQGKNTEAFF. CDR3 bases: TGTGCCAGCAGCTTACAGGGGAAGAACACTGAAGCTTTCTTT.

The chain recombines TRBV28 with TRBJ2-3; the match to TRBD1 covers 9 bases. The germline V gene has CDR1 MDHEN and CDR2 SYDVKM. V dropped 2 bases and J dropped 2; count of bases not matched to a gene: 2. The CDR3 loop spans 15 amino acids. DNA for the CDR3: TGTGCCAGCAGTTTACCACAGGGGGCCACAGATACGCAGTATTTT. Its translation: CASSLPQGATDTQYF.

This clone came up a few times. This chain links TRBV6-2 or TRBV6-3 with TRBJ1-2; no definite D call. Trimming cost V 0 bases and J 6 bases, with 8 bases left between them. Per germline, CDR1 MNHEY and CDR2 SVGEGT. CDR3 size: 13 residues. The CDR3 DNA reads TGTGCCAGCAGTTACTCGATGCAGGATGGCTACACCTTC. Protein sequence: CASSYSMQDGYTF.

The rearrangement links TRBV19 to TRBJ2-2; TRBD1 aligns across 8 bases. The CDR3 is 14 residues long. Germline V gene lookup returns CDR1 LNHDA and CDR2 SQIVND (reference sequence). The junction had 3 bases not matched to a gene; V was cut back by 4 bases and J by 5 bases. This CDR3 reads CASSTRTGTGELFF. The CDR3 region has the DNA TGTGCCAGTAGTACCAGGACAGGGACCGGGGAGCTGTTTTTT.

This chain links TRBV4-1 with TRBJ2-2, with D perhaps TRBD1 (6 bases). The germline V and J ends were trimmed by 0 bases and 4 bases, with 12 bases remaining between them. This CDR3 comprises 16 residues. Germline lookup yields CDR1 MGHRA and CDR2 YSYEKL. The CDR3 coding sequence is TGCGCCAGCAGCCAAGAAACAGGGTGGGCCACCGGGGAGCTGTTTTTT. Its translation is CASSQETGWATGELFF.

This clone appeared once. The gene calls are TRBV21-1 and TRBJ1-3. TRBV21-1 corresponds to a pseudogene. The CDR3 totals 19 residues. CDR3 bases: TGTGCCAGCAGCAAAGGTGGGAGGTCGAGGGGAGACGCTGGAAACACCATATATTTT. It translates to CASSKGGRSRGDAGNTIYF.

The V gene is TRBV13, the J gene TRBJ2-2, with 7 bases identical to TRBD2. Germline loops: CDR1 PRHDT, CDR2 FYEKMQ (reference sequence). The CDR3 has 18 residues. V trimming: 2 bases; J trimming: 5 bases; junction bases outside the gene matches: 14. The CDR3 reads CASSLSRLERGSTGELFF. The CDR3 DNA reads TGTGCCAGCAGCTTATCCCGGTTGGAGCGGGGATCAACCGGGGAGCTGTTTTTT.

The CDR3 nucleotides are TGTGCCAGCTTATGGATGGTAGCGGGAGAGGCCGGGGAGCTGTTTTTT. This translates into CASLWMVAGEAGELFF. The chain couples TRBV6-6 to TRBJ2-2, with 9 bases lining up with TRBD2. CDR1 is MNHNY and CDR2 is SVGAGI in the germline V gene (reference sequence). This CDR3 has 16 residues. Trimming took 8 bases from V and 6 from J; bases not matched to a gene: 13.

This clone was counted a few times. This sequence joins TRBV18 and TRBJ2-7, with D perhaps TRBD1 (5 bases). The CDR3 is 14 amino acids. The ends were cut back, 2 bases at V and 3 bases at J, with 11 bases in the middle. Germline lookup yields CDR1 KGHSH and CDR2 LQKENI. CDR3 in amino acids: CASSPEAGNYEQYF. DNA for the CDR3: TGTGCCAGCTCACCAGAGGCAGGGAACTACGAGCAGTACTTC. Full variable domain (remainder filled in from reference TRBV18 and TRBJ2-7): NAGVMQNPRHLVRRRGQEARLRCSPMKGHSHVYWYRQLPEEGLKFMVYLQKENIIDESGMPKERFSAEFPKEGPSILRIQQVVRGDSAAYFCASSPEAGNYEQYFGPGTRLTVT.

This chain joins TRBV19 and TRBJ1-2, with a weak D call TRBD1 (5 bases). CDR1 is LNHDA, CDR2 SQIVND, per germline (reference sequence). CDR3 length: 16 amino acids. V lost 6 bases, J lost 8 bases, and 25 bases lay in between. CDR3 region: CASRGPVTGEDWGYTF. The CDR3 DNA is TGTGCCAGTAGGGGCCCTGTGACGGGGGAAGATTGGGGCTACACCTTC.

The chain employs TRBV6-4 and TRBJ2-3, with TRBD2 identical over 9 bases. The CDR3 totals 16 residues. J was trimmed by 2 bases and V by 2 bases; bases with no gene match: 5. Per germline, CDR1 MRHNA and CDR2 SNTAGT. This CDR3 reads CASSDDGGRATDTQYF. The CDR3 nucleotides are TGTGCCAGCAGTGACGATGGCGGGAGGGCCACAGATACGCAGTATTTT.

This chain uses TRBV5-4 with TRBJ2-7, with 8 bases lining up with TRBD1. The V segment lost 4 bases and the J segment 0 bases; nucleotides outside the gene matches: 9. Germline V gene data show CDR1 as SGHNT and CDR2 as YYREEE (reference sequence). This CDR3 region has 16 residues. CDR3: CASSTVDRVGSYEQYF. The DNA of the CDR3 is TGTGCCAGCAGCACCGTGGACAGGGTCGGCTCCTACGAGCAGTACTTC.